The source of this T cell receptor beta chain is a study of CD4 T cells in relation to SARS-CoV-2 and coronaviruses. At the level of the study: TCR beta CDR3s were sequenced after approximately ten-day antigen culture of PBMCs. Study-level results: Crossreactive clones expanded significantly less to SARS-CoV-2 than monoreactive clones. Samples before the pandemic and after infection were not matched within any donor.

As concerns this clone: Its antigen is as yet unknown.

This CDR3 spans 13 amino acids. Germline V gene lookup returns CDR1 SGHTA and CDR2 FQGNSA. V was trimmed by 3 bases and J by 6 bases, leaving 10 bases between them. Survey-level TCR-beta sequencing used DNA from CEF-cultured naive and memory CD4+ T cells. The method was immunoSEQ multiplex PCR; TCRdb's version includes in-frame clones alone and lacks a portion of them. The profile covers about 36,000 clones, with 77% appearing a single time and over 20% taken by the ten largest. Specimen: memory CD4+ T cells from PBMCs, cultured in vitro. The V call is TRBV7-2, the J call TRBJ2-3; D call uncertain. The clonotype was recovered from an adult with COVID-19. The CDR3 sequence: CASSFTPPDTQYF. CDR3 DNA: TGTGCCAGCAGCTTCACACCCCCCGATACGCAGTATTTT.